Below, 2 T cell receptor beta chains from the same sample are listed, as sequenced in a study of cytomegalovirus exposure and HLA in healthy donors. The primer mix had 60 Vbeta and 13 Jbeta primers. TCRdb keeps only in-frame clones here, not all; method: immunoSEQ multiplex PCR. Of 150,000 to 200,000 clones listed, 80% are singletons. Sequenced input: PBMCs. The receptors shown here come from a woman aged 50 to 60 in good health and CMV-seronegative.

The rearrangement joins TRBV10-3 to TRBJ2-7; 12 nucleotides line up with TRBD2. This CDR3 has 16 amino acids. Germline CDR1 and CDR2: ENHRY and SYGVKD. Unmatched junction bases numbered 5, after V lost 3 bases and J lost 2 bases. Here the CDR3 DNA reads TGTGCCATCAGTGACCCCCTAGCGGGAGGGCCCTACGAGCAGTACTTC. It encodes CAISDPLAGGPYEQYF.

The gene calls are TRBV30 and TRBJ1-1; D might be TRBD1 (6 bases). V was trimmed by 5 bases and J by 4 bases, leaving 14 bases between them. Germline V CDR1 and CDR2: GTSNPN, SVGIG (reference sequence). The CDR3 runs 13 residues. The CDR3 spells CAWGGQLITEAFF. CDR3 nucleotides: TGTGCCTGGGGGGGACAATTGATCACTGAAGCTTTCTTT. The full variable domain, rest sourced from reference TRBV30 and TRBJ1-1, is SQTIHQWPATLVQPVGSPLSLECTVEGTSNPNLYWYRQAAGRGLQLLFYSVGIGQISSEVPQNLSASRPQDRQFILSSKKLLLSDSGFYLCAWGGQLITEAFFGQGTRLTVV.